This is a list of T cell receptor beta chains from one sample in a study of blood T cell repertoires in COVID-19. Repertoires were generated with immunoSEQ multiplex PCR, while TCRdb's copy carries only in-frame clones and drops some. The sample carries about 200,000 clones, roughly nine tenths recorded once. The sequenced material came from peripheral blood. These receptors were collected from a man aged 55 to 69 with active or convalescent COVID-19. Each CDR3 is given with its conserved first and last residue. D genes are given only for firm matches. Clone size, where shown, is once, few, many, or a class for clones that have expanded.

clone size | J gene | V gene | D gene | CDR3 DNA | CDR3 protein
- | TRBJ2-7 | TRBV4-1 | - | TGCGCCAGCAGCCACCCCACAGGGTCGACGGCCTACGAGCAGTACTTC | CASSHPTGSTAYEQYF
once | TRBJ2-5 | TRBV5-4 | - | TGTGCCAGCAGCTTTTCACAGGGCCAAGAGACCCAGTACTTC | CASSFSQGQETQYF
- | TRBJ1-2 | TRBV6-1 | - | TGTGCCAGCAGTGAAAGGCCAGGTATATGGGGCTACACCTTC | CASSERPGIWGYTF
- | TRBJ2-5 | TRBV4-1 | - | TGCGCCAGCAGCCTACCCCGGAATCTTTTTACCGGGGAAGAGACCCAGTACTTC | CASSLPRNLFTGEETQYF
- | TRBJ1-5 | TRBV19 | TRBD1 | TGTGCCAGTACTGACGGACAGGGGGCAAATCAGCCCCAGCATTTT | CASTDGQGANQPQHF
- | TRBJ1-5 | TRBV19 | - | TGTGCCAGTAGTATTGACAGAGCCCAGCCCCAGCATTTT | CASSIDRAQPQHF
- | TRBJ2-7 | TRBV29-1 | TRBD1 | TGCAGCGTGAAACCCACCTACGGGACAGACGACGAGCAGTACTTC | CSVKPTYGTDDEQYF
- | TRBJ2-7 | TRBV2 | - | TGTGCCAGCAGTCAGAATTACTACGAGCAGTACTTC | CASSQNYYEQYF
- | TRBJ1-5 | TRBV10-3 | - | TGTGCCATCAGTGAGTCAAGGACATCGAGCAATCAGCCCCAGCATTTT | CAISESRTSSNQPQHF
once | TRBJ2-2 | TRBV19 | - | TGTGCCAGTAGTGGGGGGTACACCGGGGAGCTGTTTTTT | CASSGGYTGELFF
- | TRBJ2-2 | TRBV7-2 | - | TGTGCCAGCAGCTTAAAGACTATTCGAAACACCGGGGAGCTGTTTTTT | CASSLKTIRNTGELFF
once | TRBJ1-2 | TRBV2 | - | TGTGCCAGCAGTTTAGAGTTCGGCTACACCTTC | CASSLEFGYTF
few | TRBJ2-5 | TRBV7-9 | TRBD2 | TGTGCCAGCAGCTTAGGGGCTAGCGGTCTCGGGGAGACCCAGTACTTC | CASSLGASGLGETQYF
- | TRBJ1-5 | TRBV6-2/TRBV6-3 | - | TGTGCCAGCAGTTATCGGAGGGGACGGGATCAGCCCCAGCATTTT | CASSYRRGRDQPQHF
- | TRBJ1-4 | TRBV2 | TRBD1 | TGTGCCAGCAGCGGGACAGTATGGTCTAATGAAAAACTGTTTTTT | CASSGTVWSNEKLFF
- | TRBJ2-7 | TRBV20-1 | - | TGCAGTGCTAGTTCCGACAGGTACGAGCAGTACTTC | CSASSDRYEQYF
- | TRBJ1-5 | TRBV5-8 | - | TGTGCCAGCAGCTTGGGCAGACTTAGCAATCAGCCCCAGCATTTT | CASSLGRLSNQPQHF
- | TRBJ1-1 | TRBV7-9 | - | TGTGCCAGCAGCCCCCAGAGCGTCCACACTGAAGCTTTCTTT | CASSPQSVHTEAFF
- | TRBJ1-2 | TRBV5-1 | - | TGCGCCAGCAGCTTGGCTGGGGGGGCAGATAACTATGGCTACACCTTC | CASSLAGGADNYGYTF
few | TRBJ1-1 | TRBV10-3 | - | TGTGCCATCAGCCTGGAACAGACGAACACTGAAGCTTTCTTT | CAISLEQTNTEAFF
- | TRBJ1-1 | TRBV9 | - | TGTGCCAGCAGCGTAGGACAGAAAATGAACACTGAAGCTTTCTTT | CASSVGQKMNTEAFF
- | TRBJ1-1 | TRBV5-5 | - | TGTGCCAGCAGCTTGATAACAGAGAACACTGAAGCTTTCTTT | CASSLITENTEAFF
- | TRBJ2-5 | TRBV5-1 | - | TGCGCCAGCAGCTTTCAAGGGGCCCAACAAGAGACCCAGTACTTC | CASSFQGAQQETQYF
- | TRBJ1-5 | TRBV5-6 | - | TGTGCCAGCAGCTTGGACGGGGGTGGCAATCAGCCCCAGCATTTT | CASSLDGGGNQPQHF